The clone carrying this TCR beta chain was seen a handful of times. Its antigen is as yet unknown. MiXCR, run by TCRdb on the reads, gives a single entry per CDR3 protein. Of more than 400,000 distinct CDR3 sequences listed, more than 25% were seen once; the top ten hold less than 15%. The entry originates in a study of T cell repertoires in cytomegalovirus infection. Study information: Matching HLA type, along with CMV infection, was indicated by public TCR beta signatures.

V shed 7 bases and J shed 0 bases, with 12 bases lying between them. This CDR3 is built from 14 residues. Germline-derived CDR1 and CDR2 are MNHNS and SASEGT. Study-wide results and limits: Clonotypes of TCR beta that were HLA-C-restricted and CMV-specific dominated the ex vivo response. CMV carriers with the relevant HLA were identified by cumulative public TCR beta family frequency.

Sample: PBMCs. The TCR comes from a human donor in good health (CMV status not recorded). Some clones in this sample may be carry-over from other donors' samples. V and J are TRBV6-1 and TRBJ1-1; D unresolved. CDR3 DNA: TGTGCCAGCATCCGGGCCCAATTGAACACTGAAGCTTTCTTT. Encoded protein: CASIRAQLNTEAFF.